The sequence of this T cell receptor beta chain was determined in a study of early T cells in non-severe SARS-CoV-2 infection. This clonotype came up many times. Separate cDNA molecules each had unique molecular identifiers attached to them. One entry per CDR3 protein, called by TCRdb with MiXCR from the 5' RACE reads. The top ten hold about 10% of the sample, which has around 56,000 distinct CDR3 sequences, roughly 7.6% seen once. The V end was cut by 8 bases, the J end by 6 bases, with 8 bases between. CDR1 is MDHEN and CDR2 is SYDVKM in the germline V gene. The length of the CDR3 is 12 residues. The chain links TRBV28 to TRBJ1-6; D call uncertain. This material consisted of whole blood, taken at baseline. This receptor was taken from an adult who was a healthcare worker with PCR-confirmed SARS-CoV-2 infection or an uninfected control (not recorded which). DNA of the CDR3: TGTGCCAGCTTACAGAGTAATTCACCCCTCCACTTT. Amino acids: CASLQSNSPLHF.